This TCR beta chain originates from a study of cytomegalovirus exposure and HLA in healthy donors. Use of 60 Vbeta and 13 Jbeta primers characterized the PCR. The repertoire was sequenced with immunoSEQ multiplex PCR; TCRdb's copy has only in-frame clones and lacks some. The data contain approximately 150,000 clones, roughly three quarters of them singletons. From germline, CDR1 is MGHDK and CDR2 SYGVNS. V lost 3 bases and J lost 4; bases outside the gene matches: 10. The CDR3 has 16 amino acids. This sequence joins TRBV25-1 and TRBJ2-5; 8 bases are a match to TRBD1. The TCR originated in a male donor in good health and CMV-seronegative. The sequencing sample was made of PBMCs. The DNA of the CDR3 is TGTGCCAGCAGTGACTCCGGGACAGGCGGTCCAGAGACCCAGTACTTC. This codes for CASSDSGTGGPETQYF.